What follows is one T cell receptor beta chain and its context. This clonotype came up a few times. What antigen it recognizes has not been identified. Base qualities were left out, and no much larger clone turns up one base away. V and J are truncated by 1 base and 0 bases respectively, leaving an intervening sequence of 10 bases. Via the germline V gene, CDR1 is MNHEY and CDR2 SVGAGI. From its cysteine to its phenylalanine, the CDR3 spans 15 amino acids. Only the CDR3 part of the read is kept: 45 bases, read in frame from the first base. The method was 5' RACE. TCRdb lists the instrument as Illumina HiSeq 2000. A universal primer binding site was added through template switching, and the final cDNA carried a unique molecular identifier so that TCR cDNA molecules could be counted accurately. First-strand cDNA for TCR alpha and beta chains was synthesized from specific primers in the conserved constant-segment region. To control for contamination, every cDNA library was double barcoded, receiving both a SMART-Mk sample barcode and Illumina barcodes. TruSeq adapter sequences and Illumina sample barcodes were added in two successive PCR steps. The TCR alpha and beta cDNA libraries were sequenced on the Illumina HiSeq platform using custom primers. As for the original processing: MiGEC was used to process raw reads and extract unique molecular identifiers, and MiXCR was used to find CDR3 positions. Recombination models were inferred per individual with the repgenHMM and IGoR tools using an EM algorithm. The tcR package in R was used for shared clonotype analysis, with sharing normalized by the product of cloneset sizes. Out-of-frame nonproductive sequences were analyzed to study raw recombination free of thymic and clonal selection effects. Using fastp at Q25 and MiXCR, TCRdb reprocessed the public reads and kept productive beta chains. Every entry covers one CDR3 protein and lists the most common genes and DNA from its rows. TCRdb's processing, not the authors', yielded these V and J calls. The sample includes more than 200,000 distinct CDR3 sequences, with about an eighth observed a single time. Of the sample, under 9.5% is held by the ten largest clones.

The sample originates from a study of identical twins (dated by TCRdb to 2016 to 2017). Background for the entire study: The study deep-sequenced TCR alpha and beta repertoires from monozygotic twins, unrelated adults of various ages and cord blood to test whether fetal clonotypes persist. To rule out contamination, the twin experiments were replicated at different times with different library preparation protocols. The study at large found these results: Out-of-frame TCR alpha sequences shared between twins showed an excess of low generation-probability sequences compared with coincidental sharing between unrelated individuals. Fewer insertions were carried by abundant cord blood beta clonotypes, a similar but weaker trend appeared in young adult naive repertoires, and no such trend appeared in memory repertoires. Conclusions relied on cross-sectional statistical analysis, since the same donors could not be followed over many years. Excess twin sharing in beta out-of-frame sequences was weaker because fewer shared sequences lowered the signal-to-noise ratio. In monozygotic twins, recombination models systematically underestimated out-of-frame TCR alpha sharing, but the models matched the sharing seen between unrelated individuals. Zero-insertion analyses could be partly confounded by invariant T cells such as MAIT and iNKT, although diverse VJ usage argued against such confounding for most clonotypes.

Every donor in the study was a healthy Caucasian. Miltenyi CD45RO+ enrichment and human naive T-cell isolation kits were used to isolate memory (CD45RO+) and naive T cells from PBMC. The receptor was isolated from a woman between 18 and 30 years old in good health. Material: memory (CD45RO+) T cells sorted from blood. Reading the label with the study, this specimen's cell subset or site is: CD45RO+ enriched T cells. The chain was built from TRBV6-5 and TRBJ2-7; tentative D gene TRBD2, with 5 bases matching. The CDR3 corresponds to CASSYLRGSSYEQYF. The DNA is TGTGCCAGCAGTTACTTACGGGGTAGCTCCTACGAGCAGTACTTC.